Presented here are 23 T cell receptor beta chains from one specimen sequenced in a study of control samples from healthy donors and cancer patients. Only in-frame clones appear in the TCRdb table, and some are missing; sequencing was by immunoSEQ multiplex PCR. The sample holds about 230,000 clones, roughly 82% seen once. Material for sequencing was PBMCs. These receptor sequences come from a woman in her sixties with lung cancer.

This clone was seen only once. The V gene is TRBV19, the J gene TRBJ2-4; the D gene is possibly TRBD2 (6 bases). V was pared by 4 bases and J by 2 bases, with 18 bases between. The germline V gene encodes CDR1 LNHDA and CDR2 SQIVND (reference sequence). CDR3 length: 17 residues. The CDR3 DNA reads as TGTGCCAGTAGTACCCGGGACTTTCGAGGGACCAAAAACATTCAGTACTTC. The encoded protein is CASSTRDFRGTKNIQYF.

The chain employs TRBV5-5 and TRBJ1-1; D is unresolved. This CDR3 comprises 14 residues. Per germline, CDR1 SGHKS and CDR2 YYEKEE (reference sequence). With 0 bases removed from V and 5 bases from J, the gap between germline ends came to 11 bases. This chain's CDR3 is CASSLAPLETEAFF. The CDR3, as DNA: TGTGCCAGCAGCTTGGCCCCTCTGGAAACTGAAGCTTTCTTT.

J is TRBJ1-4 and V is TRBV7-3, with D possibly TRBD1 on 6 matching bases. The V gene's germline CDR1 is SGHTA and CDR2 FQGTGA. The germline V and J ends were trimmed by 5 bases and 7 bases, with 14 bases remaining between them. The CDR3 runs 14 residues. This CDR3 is CASSPGGGGEKLFF. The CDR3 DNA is TGTGCCAGCAGCCCTGGGGGGGGCGGTGAAAAACTGTTTTTT.

CDR3 bases: TGTGCCAGCAGCCCCGGGGCAGGCCCTAACCAGGCCCTCCACTTT. Its protein is CASSPGAGPNQALHF. The chain couples TRBV7-8 to TRBJ1-6; a weak D match, TRBD1 (5 bases). CDR3 length: 15 residues. Germline V gene lookup returns CDR1 SGHVS and CDR2 FQNEAQ. Trimming removed 5 bases from V and 14 bases from J, with 22 bases in between. Full variable domain (remainder filled in from reference TRBV7-8 and TRBJ1-6): GAGVSQSPRYKVAKRGQDVALRCDPISGHVSLFWYQQALGQGPEFLTYFQNEAQLDKSGLPSDRFFAERPEGSVSTLKIQRTQQEDSAVYLCASSPGAGPNQALHFGNGTRLTVT.

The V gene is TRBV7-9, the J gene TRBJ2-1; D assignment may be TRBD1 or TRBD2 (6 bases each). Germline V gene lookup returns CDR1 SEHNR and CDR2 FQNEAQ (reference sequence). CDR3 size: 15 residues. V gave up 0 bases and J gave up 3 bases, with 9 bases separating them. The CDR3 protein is CASSLAGGHYNEQFF. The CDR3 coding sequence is TGTGCCAGCAGCTTAGCCGGGGGCCACTACAATGAGCAGTTCTTC.

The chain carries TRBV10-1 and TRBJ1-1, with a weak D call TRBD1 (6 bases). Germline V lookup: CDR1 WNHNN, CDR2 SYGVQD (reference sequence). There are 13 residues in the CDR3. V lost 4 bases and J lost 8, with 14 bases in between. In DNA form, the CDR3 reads TGCGCCAGCAGTGCCCAACAGGGTGGCGAAGCTTTCTTT. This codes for CASSAQQGGEAFF.

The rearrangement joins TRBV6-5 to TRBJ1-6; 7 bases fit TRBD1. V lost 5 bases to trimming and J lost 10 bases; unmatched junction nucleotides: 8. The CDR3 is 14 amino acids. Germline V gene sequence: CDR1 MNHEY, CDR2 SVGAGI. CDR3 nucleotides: TGTGCCAGCAGTCCCCGGGACAGACAATCACCCCTCCACTTT. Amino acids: CASSPRDRQSPLHF.

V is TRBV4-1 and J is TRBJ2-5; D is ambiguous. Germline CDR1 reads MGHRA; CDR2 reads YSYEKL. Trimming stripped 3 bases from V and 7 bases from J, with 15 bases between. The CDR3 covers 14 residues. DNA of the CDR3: TGCGCCAGCAGCCATCCCGACAACTACGGGACCCAGTACTTC. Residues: CASSHPDNYGTQYF.

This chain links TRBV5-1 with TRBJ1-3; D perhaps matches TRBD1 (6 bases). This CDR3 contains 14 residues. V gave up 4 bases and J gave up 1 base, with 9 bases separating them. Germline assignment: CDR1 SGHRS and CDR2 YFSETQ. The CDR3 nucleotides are TGCGCCAGCAGCCCAGGGGAATCTGGAAACACCATATATTTT. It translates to CASSPGESGNTIYF.

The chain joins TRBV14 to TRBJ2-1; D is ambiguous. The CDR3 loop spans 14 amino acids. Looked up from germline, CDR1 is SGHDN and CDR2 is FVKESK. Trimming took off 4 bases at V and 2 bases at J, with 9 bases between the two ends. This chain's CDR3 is CASSPFSTYNEQFF. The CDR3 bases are TGTGCCAGCAGCCCCTTCTCGACCTACAATGAGCAGTTCTTC. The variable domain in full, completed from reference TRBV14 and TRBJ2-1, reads EAGVTQFPSHSVIEKGQTVTLRCDPISGHDNLYWYRRVMGKEIKFLLHFVKESKQDESGMPNNRFLAERTGGTYSTLKVQPAELEDSGVYFCASSPFSTYNEQFFGPGTRLTVL.

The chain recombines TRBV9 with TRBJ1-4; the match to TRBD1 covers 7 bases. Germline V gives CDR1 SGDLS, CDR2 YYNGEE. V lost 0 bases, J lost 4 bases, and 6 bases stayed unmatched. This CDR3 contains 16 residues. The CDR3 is CASSVGPGGINEKLFF. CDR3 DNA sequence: TGTGCCAGCAGCGTAGGACCAGGGGGGATTAATGAAAAACTGTTTTTT.

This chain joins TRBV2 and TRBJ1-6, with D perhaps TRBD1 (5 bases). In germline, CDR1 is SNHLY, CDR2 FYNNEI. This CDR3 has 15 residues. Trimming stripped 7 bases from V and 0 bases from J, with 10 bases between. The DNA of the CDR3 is TGTGCCAGCAAAGAGGGGACCTCCTATAATTCACCCCTCCACTTT. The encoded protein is CASKEGTSYNSPLHF.

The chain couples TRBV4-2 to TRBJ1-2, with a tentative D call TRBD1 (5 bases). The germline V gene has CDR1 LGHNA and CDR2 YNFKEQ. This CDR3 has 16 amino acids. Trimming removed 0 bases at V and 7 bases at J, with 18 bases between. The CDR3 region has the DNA TGTGCCAGCAGCCAAGATAGTTCACAGGTAGTAGGTGGCTACACCTTC. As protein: CASSQDSSQVVGGYTF.

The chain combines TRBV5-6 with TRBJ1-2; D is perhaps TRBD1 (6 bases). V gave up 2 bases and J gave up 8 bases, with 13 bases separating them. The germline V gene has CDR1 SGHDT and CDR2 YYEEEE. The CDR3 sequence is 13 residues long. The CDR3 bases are TGTGCCAGCAGCTTTAACAGGGTTGGGGGCTACACCTTC. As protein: CASSFNRVGGYTF.

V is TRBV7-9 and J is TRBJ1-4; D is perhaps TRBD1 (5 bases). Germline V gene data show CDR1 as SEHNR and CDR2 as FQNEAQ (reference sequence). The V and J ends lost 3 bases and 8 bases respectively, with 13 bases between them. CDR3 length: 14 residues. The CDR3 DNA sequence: TGTGCCAGCAGCTTCCGATCTCAGGGAGAAAAACTGTTTTTT. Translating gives CASSFRSQGEKLFF.

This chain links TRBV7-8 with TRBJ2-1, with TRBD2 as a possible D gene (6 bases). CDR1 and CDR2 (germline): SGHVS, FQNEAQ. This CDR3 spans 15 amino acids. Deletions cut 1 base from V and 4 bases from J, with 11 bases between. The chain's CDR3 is CASSLGLALYNEQFF. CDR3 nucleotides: TGTGCCAGCAGCTTAGGCCTAGCGCTGTACAATGAGCAGTTCTTC.

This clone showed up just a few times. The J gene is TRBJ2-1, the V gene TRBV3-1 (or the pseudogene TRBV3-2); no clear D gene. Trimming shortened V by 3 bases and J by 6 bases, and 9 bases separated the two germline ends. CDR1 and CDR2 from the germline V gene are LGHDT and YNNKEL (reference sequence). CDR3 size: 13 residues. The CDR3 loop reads CASSQGNSNEQFF. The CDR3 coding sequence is TGTGCCAGCAGCCAGGGGAATAGCAATGAGCAGTTCTTC.

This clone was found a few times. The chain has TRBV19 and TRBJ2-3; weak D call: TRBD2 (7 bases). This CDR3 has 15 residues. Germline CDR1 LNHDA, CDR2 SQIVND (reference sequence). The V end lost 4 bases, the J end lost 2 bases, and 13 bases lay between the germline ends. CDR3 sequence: CASSSGGLLTDTQYF. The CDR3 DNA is TGTGCCAGTAGTAGCGGGGGCTTACTCACAGATACGCAGTATTTT.

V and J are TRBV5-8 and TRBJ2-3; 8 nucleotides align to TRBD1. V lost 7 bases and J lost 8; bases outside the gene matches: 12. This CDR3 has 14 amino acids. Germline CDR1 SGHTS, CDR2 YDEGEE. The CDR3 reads CASRSGQGGATQYF. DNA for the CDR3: TGTGCCAGCCGGAGTGGACAGGGAGGCGCTACGCAGTATTTT.

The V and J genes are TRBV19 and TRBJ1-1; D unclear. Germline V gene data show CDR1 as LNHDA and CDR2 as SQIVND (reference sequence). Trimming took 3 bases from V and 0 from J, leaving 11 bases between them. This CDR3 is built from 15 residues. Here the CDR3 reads CASSISSQLNTEAFF. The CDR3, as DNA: TGTGCCAGTAGTATTAGCTCACAGTTGAACACTGAAGCTTTCTTT.

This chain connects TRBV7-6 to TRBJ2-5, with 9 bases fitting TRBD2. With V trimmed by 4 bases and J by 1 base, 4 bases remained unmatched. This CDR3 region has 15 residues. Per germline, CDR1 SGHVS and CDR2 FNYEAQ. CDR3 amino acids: CASSSLAGTQETQYF. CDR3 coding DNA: TGTGCCAGCAGCTCTCTAGCGGGGACCCAAGAGACCCAGTACTTC.

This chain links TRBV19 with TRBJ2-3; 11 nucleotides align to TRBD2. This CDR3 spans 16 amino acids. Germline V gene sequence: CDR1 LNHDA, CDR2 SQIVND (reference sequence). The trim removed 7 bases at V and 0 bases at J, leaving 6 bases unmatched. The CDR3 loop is CASKVSSGRSTDTQYF. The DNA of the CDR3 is TGTGCCAGTAAGGTGTCTAGCGGGAGGAGCACAGATACGCAGTATTTT.

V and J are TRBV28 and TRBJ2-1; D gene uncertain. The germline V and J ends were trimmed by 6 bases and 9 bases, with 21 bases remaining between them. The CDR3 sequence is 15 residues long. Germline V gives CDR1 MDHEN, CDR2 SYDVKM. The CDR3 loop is CASSPRSRPSAEQFF. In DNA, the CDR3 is TGTGCCAGCAGCCCCCGGTCGCGGCCTTCGGCTGAGCAGTTCTTC.